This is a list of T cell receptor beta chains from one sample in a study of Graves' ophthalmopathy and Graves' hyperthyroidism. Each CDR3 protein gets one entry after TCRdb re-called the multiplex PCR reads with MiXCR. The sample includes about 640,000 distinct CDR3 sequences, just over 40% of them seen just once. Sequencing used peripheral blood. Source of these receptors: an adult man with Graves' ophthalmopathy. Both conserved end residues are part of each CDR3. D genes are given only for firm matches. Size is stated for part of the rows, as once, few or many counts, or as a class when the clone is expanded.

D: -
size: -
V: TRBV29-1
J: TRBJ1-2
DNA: TGCAGCGTTGAAGGGGGGCCAGGGGGCTACACCTTC
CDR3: CSVEGGPGGYTF

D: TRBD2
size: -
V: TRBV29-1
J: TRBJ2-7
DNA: TGCAGCGTTCGGGCGGGAGCCCCCTACGAGCAGTACTTC
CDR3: CSVRAGAPYEQYF

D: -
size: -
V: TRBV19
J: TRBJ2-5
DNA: TGTGCCAGTAGTATGGGGGTGGGGACTTTAGAGACCCAGTACTTC
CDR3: CASSMGVGTLETQYF

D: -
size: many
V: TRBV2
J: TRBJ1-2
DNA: TGTGCCAGCACCCTAAGGGAACAGGGATACTATGGCTACACCTTC
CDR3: CASTLREQGYYGYTF

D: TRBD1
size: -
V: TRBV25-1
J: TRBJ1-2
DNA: TGTGCCAGCAGTTTAGGAACCGGGACAGCTAACTATGGCTACACCTTC
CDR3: CASSLGTGTANYGYTF

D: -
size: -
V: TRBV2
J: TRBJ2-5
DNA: TGTGCCAGCACACAGGACCAGTACTTC
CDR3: CASTQDQYF

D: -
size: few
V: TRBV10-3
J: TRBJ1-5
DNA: TGTGCTTGCAAGAGCGGGGGGAACAATCAGCCCCAGCATTTT
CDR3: CACKSGGNNQPQHF

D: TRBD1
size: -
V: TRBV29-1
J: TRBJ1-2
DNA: TGCAGCGTGAATTACGGGGACAGGCGGGAGAGGACCTATGGCTACACCTTC
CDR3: CSVNYGDRRERTYGYTF

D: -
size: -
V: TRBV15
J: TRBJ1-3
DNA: TGTGCCACCAGCAGTTTCGTCACTGGAAACACCATATATTTT
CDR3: CATSSFVTGNTIYF

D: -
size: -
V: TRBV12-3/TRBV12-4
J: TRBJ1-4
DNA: TGTGCCAGCAGTTTCCCAGGGTATAATGAAAAACTGTTTTTT
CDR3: CASSFPGYNEKLFF

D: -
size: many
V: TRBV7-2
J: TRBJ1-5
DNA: TGTGCCAGCAGGGGTGGGGGCGCGGGTAATCAGCCCCAGCATTTT
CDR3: CASRGGGAGNQPQHF

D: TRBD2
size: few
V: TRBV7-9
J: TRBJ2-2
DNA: TGTGCCAGCAGAACTAGCGGGGGTGGCGGGGAGCTGTTTTTT
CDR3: CASRTSGGGGELFF

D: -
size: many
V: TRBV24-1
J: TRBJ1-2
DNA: TGTGCCACCAGTGACCCGGGGGGGTATGGCTACACCTTC
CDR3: CATSDPGGYGYTF

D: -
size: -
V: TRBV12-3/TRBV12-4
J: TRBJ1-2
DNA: TGTGCCAGCACCGGAAGCCCAGGGGATCGTGGCTACACCTTC
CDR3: CASTGSPGDRGYTF

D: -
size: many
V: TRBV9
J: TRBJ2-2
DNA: TGTGCCAGCAGCGCGAGGGGGGCCGGCGGGGAGCTGTTTTTT
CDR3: CASSARGAGGELFF

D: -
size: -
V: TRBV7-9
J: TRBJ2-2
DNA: TGTGCCAGCAGCTTGCTCGGGAGTACCGGGGAGCTGTCTTGG
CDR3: CASSLLGSTGELSW

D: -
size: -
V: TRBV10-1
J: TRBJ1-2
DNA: TGCGCCACCAGAAAGGGAGACTATGGCTACACCTTC
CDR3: CATRKGDYGYTF

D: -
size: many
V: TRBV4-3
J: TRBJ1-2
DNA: TGCGCCAGCAGCGAAGAGGACCAGGGTAGAGGCTACACCTTC
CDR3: CASSEEDQGRGYTF

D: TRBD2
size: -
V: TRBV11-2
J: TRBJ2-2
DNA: TGTGCCAGCAGCCAAGATCTGAGGCGGGAGCACACCGGGGAGCTGTTTTTT
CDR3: CASSQDLRREHTGELFF

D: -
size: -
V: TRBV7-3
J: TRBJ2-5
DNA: TGTGCCAGCAGCTTATACGTCGCGGGCGAAAAAGAGACCCAGTACTTC
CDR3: CASSLYVAGEKETQYF

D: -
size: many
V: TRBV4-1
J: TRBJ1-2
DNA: TGCGCCAGCAGCCAAGAAGCGGTATACTATGGCTACACCTTC
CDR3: CASSQEAVYYGYTF

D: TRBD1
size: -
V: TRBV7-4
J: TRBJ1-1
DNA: TGTGCCAGCAGCCCCGGGACAGGGCTGACGAACACTGAAGCTTTCTTT
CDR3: CASSPGTGLTNTEAFF

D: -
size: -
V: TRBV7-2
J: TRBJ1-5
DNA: TGTGCCAGCAGCTTACAACGGAACCAAGAGACCCAGCATTTT
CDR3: CASSLQRNQETQHF

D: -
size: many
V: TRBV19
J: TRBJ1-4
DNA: TGTGCCAGTAGTATTGGAATAGCTAATGAAAAACTGTTTTTT
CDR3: CASSIGIANEKLFF

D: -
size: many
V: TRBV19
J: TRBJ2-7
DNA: TGTGCCAGTAGTACAAGTTTACTCGGGGACGAGCAGTACTTC
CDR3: CASSTSLLGDEQYF

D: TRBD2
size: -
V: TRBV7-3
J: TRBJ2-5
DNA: TGTGCCAGCAGCATAACTAGCGGGGGCCTGTACCAAGAGACCCAGTACTTC
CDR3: CASSITSGGLYQETQYF

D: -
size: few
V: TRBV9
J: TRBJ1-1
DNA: TGTGCCAGCAGCCAAGAAGTGGGAGCGGGACACACTGAAGCTTTCTTT
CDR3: CASSQEVGAGHTEAFF

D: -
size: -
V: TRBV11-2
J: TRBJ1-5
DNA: TGTGCCAGCAGCTTATTAGGTGCGGGTGGAGCGCCCCAGCATTTT
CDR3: CASSLLGAGGAPQHF

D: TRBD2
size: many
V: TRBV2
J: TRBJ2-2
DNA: TGTGCCAGCAGCCTGACTAGCGGGGGGATACACCATGACACCGGGGAGCTGTTTTTT
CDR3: CASSLTSGGIHHDTGELFF